This T cell receptor beta chain comes out of a study of shared clonotypes between healthy human individuals. For the study at large: Used for every donor were three CD4 naive, three CD4 memory, two CD8 naive and one CD8 memory plate.

Cells designated naive CD8 were CD45RO-negative and were positively selected for CCR7, with terminally differentiated effector memory CD45RA+ cells excluded. A word on this clone: Its target is not known.

The germline V gene has CDR1 GTSNPN and CDR2 SVGIG (reference sequence). This CDR3 is built from 19 residues. V trimming: 0 bases; J trimming: 3 bases; junction bases outside the gene matches: 15. When replicate PCRs were run on sorted subsets, they used 200 ng DNA, 30,000 to 35,000 T cell genomes. The method was immunoSEQ multiplex PCR; TCRdb's version includes in-frame clones alone and lacks a portion of them. The sample has some 2,100,000 clones; 90% to 95% are singletons. The study, taken as a whole, reports: The represented genetic and exposure-history diversity was limited by the small number of donors. The sampled material consisted only of blood, and tissue repertoires are likely to differ.

The V gene is TRBV30, the J gene TRBJ2-5; 11 nucleotides line up with TRBD2. The sequencing input was naive CD8+ T cells from PBMCs. This TCR was recovered from a young man in good health. Some clones in this sample may be carry-over from other donors' samples. The CDR3 DNA reads as TGTGCCTGGAGTGTAAGGCTAGCGGGAGGATTTTGGGATAAAGAGACCCAGTACTTC. This gives the protein CAWSVRLAGGFWDKETQYF.